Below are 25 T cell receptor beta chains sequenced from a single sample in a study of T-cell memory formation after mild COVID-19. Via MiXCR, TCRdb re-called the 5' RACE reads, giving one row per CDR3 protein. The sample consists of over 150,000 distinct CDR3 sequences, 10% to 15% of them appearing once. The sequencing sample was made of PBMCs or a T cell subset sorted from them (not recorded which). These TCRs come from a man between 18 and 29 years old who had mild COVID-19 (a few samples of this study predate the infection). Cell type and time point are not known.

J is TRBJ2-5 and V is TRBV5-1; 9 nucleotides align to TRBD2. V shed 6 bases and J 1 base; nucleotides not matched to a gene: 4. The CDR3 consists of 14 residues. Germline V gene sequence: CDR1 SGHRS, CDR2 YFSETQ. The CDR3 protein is CASTTTSGQETQYF. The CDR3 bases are TGCGCCAGCACGACGACTAGCGGCCAAGAGACCCAGTACTTC.

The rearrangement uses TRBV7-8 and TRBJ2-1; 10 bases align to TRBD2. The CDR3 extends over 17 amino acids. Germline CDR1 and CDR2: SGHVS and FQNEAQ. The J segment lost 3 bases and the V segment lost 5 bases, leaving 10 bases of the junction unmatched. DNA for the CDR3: TGTGCCAGCAGCACCTTCAGGGCTAGCGGGAGCTACAATGAGCAGTTCTTC. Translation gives CASSTFRASGSYNEQFF.

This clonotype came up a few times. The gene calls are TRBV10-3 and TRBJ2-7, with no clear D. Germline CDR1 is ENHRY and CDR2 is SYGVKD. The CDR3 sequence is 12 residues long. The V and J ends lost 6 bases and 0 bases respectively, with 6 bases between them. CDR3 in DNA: TGTGCCATCAGGGGCGGCTCCTACGAGCAGTACTTC. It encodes CAIRGGSYEQYF.

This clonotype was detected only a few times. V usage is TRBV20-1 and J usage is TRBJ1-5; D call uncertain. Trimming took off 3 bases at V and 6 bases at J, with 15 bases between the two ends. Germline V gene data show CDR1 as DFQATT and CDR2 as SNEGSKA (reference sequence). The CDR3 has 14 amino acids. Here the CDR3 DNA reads TGCAGTGCTAGCGCAGGAGCTTTTCTTCAGCCCCAGCATTTT. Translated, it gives CSASAGAFLQPQHF.

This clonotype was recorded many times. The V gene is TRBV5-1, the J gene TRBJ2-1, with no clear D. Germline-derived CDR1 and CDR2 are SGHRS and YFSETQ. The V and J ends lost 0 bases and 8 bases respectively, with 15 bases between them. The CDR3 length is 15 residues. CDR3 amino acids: CASSLDSGGVDEQFF. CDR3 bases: TGCGCCAGCAGCTTGGATAGTGGTGGCGTCGATGAGCAGTTCTTC.

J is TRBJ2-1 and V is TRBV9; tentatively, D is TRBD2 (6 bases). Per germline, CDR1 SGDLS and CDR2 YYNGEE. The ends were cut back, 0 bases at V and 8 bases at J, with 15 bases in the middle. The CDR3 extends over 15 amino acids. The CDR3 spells CASSVGGDRNDEQFF. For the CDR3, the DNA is TGTGCCAGCAGCGTAGGGGGGGACCGGAACGATGAGCAGTTCTTC. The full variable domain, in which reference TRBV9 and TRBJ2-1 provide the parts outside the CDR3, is DSGVTQTPKHLITATGQRVTLRCSPRSGDLSVYWYQQSLDQGLQFLIQYYNGEERAKGNILERFSAQQFPDLHSELNLSSLELGDSALYFCASSVGGDRNDEQFFGPGTRLTVL.

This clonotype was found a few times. The CDR3 here is CASAGQPLGNEQFF. The CDR3 DNA follows: TGTGCCAGCGCCGGACAGCCCTTGGGCAATGAGCAGTTCTTC. The chain joins TRBV7-2 to TRBJ2-1, with D possibly matching TRBD1 (6 bases). There are 14 residues in the CDR3. V lost 8 bases and J lost 6, with 17 bases in between. Germline CDR1 SGHTA, CDR2 FQGNSA.

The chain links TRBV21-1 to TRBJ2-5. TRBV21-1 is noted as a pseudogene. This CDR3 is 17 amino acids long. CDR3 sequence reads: CASSKALCYPRQETQYF. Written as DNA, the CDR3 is TGTGCCAGCAGCAAAGCGCTCTGCTACCCTAGACAAGAGACCCAGTACTTC.

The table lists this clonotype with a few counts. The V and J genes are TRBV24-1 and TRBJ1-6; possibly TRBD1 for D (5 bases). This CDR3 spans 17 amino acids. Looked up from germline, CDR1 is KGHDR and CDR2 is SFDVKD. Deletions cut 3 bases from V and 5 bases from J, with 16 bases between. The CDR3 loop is CATSDPTRTDNNSPLHF. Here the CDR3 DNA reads TGTGCCACCAGTGATCCCACCCGGACGGACAATAATTCACCCCTCCACTTT.

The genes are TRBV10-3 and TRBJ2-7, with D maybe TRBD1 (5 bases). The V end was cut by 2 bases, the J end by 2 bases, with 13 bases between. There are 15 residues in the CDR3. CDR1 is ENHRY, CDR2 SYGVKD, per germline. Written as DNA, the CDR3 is TGTGCCATCAGTGAGCGCCAGGGAACCCCCTACGAGCAGTACTTC. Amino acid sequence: CAISERQGTPYEQYF.

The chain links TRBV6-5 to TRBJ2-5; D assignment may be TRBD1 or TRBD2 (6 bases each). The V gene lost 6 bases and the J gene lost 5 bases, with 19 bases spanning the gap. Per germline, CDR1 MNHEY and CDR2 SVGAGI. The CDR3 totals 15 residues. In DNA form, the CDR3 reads TGTGCCAGCAGCCCGCCCGGGGGCCTTCGGGAGACCCAGTACTTC. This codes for CASSPPGGLRETQYF.

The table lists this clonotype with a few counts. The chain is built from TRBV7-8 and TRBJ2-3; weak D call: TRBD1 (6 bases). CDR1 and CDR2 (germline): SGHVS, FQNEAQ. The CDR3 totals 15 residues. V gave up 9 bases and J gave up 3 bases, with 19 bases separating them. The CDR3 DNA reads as TGTGCCAGTAAGAGCCACAGGGTCGGAACAGATACGCAGTATTTT. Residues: CASKSHRVGTDTQYF.

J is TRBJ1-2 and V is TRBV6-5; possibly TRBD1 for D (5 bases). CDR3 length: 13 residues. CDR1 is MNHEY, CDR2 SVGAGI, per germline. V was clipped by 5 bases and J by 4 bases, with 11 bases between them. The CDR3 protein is CASSNHGAYGYTF. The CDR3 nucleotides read TGTGCCAGCAGTAATCACGGGGCCTATGGCTACACCTTC.

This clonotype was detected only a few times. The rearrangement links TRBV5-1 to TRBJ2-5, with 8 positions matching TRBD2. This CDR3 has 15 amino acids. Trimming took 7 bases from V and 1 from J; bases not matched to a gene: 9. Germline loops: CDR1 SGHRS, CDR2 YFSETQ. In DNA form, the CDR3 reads TGCGCCAGCTCTCGGACTAGCCTCACCCAAGAGACCCAGTACTTC. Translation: CASSRTSLTQETQYF.

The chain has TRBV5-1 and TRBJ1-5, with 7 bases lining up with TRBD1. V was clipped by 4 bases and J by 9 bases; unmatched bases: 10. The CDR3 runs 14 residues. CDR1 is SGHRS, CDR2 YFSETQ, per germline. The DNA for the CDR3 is TGCGCCAGCAGCCCTACGACAGGGAACGGGCCCCAGCATTTT. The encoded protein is CASSPTTGNGPQHF.

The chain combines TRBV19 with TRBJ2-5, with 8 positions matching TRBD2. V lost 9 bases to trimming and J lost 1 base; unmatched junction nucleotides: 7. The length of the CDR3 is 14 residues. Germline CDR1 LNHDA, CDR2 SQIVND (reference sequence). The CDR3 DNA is TGTGCCAGCGCTAGCGGGCCTCTCCAAGAGACCCAGTACTTC. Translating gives CASASGPLQETQYF.

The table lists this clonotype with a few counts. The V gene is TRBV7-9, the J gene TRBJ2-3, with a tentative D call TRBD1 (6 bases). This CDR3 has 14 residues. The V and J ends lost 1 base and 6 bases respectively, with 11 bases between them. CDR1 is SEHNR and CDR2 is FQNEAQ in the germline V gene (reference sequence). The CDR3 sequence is CASSLGQVPDTQYF. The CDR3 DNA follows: TGTGCCAGCAGCTTAGGACAGGTCCCCGATACGCAGTATTTT.

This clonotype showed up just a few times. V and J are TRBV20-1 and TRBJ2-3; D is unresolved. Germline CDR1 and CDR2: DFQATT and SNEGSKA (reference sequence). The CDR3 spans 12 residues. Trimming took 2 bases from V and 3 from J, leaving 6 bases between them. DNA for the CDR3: TGCAGTGCTAGAATACAAACAGATACGCAGTATTTT. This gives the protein CSARIQTDTQYF.

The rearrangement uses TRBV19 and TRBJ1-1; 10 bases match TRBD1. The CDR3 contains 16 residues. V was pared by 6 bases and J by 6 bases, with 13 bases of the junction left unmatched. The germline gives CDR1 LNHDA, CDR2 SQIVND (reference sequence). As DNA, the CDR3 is TGTGCCAGTAGCTTCAATCCGGGACAGGGGCCCCCTGAAGCTTTCTTT. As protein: CASSFNPGQGPPEAFF.

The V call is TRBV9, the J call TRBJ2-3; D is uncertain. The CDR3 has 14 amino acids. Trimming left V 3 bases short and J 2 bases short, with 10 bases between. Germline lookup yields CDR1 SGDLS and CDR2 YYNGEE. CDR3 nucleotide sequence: TGTGCCAGCAGCGGTCGCTGGGCCACAGATACGCAGTATTTT. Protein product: CASSGRWATDTQYF.

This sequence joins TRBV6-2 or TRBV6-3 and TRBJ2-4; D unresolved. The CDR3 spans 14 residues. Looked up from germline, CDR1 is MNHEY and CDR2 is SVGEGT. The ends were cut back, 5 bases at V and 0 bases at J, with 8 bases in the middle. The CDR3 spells CASSQRRAKNIQYF. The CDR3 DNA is TGTGCCAGCAGTCAAAGAAGAGCCAAAAACATTCAGTACTTC.

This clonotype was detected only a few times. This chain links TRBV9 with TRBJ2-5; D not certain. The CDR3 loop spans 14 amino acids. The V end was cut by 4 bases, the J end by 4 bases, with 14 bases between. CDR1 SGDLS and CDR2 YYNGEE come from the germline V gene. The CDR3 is CASSSTWGRETQYF. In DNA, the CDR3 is TGTGCCAGCAGCTCTACGTGGGGTCGAGAGACCCAGTACTTC.

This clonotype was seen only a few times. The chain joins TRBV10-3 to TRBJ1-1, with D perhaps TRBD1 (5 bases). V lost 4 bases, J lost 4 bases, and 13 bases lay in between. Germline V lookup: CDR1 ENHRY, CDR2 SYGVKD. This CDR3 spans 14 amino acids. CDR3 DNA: TGTGCCATCAGTGCCAGGGAAAGTGGCACTGAAGCTTTCTTT. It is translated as CAISARESGTEAFF.

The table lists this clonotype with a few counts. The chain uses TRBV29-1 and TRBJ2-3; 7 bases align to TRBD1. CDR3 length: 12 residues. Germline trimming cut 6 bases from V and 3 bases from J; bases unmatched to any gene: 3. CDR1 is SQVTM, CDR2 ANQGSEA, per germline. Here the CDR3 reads CSVRTGTDTQYF. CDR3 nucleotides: TGCAGCGTCCGGACAGGAACAGATACGCAGTATTTT.

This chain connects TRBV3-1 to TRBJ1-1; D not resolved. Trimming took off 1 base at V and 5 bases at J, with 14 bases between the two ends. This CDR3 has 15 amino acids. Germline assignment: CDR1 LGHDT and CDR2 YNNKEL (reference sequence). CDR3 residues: CASSQGGSPGTEAFF. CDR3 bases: TGTGCCAGCAGCCAAGGCGGGTCCCCGGGAACTGAAGCTTTCTTT.